Given below is one T cell receptor (beta chain) in context. CD8+ and CD4+ blood T cells underwent TCR beta sequencing. A quantity of about 0.5 to 1 ug RNA underwent reverse transcription using random hexamers. TCRdb fed the immunoSEQ multiplex PCR reads into MiXCR, producing one record per CDR3 protein. The table records approximately 170,000 distinct CDR3 sequences, around 90% of them present only once. These data originate in a study of CD8 T cells in Susac syndrome. Between the trimmed V and J ends, which lost 6 bases and 2 bases, there was a span of 10 bases. Germline loops: CDR1 MNHEY, CDR2 SMNVEV (reference sequence). This CDR3 comprises 14 residues.

The receptor comes from a human donor in good health. Sequencing used CD4+ T cells from PBMCs. This chain links TRBV27 with TRBJ2-2, with D hard to call. CDR3: CASSRGDNTGELFF. CDR3 nucleotides: TGTGCCAGCAGCCGCGGCGACAACACCGGGGAGCTGTTTTTT.